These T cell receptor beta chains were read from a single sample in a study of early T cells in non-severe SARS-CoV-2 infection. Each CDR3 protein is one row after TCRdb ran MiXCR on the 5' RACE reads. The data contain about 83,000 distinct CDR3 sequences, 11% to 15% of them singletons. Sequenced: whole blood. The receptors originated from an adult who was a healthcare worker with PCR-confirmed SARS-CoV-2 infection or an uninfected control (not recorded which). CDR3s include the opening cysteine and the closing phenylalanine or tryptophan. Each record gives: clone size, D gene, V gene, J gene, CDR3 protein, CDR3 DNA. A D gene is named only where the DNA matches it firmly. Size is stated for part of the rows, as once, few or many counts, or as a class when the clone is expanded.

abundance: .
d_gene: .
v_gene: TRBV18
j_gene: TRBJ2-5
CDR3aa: CASSPGLEETQYF
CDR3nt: TGTGCCAGCTCACCGGGGTTGGAAGAGACCCAGTACTTC

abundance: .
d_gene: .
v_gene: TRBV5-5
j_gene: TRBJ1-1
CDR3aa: CASSLAQDTEAFF
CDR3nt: TGTGCCAGCAGCTTGGCACAAGACACTGAAGCTTTCTTT

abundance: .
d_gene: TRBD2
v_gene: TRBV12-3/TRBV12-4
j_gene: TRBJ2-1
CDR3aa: CASRRGLAGFNEQFF
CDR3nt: TGTGCCAGCAGGAGGGGACTAGCGGGGTTCAATGAGCAGTTCTTC

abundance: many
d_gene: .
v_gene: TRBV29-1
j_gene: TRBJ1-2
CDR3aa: CSVVVGPGYGYTF
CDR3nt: TGCAGCGTTGTGGTGGGCCCCGGCTATGGCTACACCTTC

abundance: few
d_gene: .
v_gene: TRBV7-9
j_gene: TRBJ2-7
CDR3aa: CASSRTVSYEQYF
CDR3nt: TGTGCCAGCAGCAGGACAGTCTCCTACGAGCAGTACTTC

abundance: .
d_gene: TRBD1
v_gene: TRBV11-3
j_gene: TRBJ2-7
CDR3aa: CASSPQQGMYEQYF
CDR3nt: TGTGCCAGCAGCCCCCAACAGGGGATGTACGAGCAGTACTTC

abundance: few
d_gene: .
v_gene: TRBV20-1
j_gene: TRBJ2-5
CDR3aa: CSARKGVEETQYF
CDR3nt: TGCAGTGCTCGAAAAGGGGTAGAAGAGACCCAGTACTTC

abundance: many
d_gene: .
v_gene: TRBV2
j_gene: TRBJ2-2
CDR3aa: CASSVVIAGELFF
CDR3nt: TGTGCCAGCAGTGTTGTTATTGCCGGGGAGCTGTTTTTT

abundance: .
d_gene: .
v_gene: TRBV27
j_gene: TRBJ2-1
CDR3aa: CASKVSGAYNEQFF
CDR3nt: TGTGCCAGCAAAGTCTCTGGGGCCTACAATGAGCAGTTCTTC

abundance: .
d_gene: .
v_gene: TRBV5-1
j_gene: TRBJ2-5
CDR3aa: CASSLPRAGGETQYF
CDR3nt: TGCGCCAGCAGCTTGCCCAGGGCCGGAGGGGAGACCCAGTACTTC

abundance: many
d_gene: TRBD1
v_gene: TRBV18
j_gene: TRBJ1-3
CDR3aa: CASSTDRVRGNTIYF
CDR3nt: TGTGCCAGCTCCACGGACAGGGTGAGAGGAAACACCATATATTTT

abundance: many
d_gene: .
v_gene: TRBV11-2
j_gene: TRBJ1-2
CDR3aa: CASSLETIGGYTF
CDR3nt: TGTGCCAGCAGCTTAGAAACAATAGGGGGCTACACCTTC

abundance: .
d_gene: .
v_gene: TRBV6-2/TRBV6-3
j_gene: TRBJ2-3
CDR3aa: CASSYSKIGSTDTQYF
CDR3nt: TGTGCCAGCAGTTACTCGAAGATAGGAAGCACAGATACGCAGTATTTT

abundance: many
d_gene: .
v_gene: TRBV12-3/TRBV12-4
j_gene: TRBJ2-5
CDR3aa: CASSFEGETQYF
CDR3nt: TGTGCCAGCAGTTTTGAGGGGGAGACCCAGTACTTC

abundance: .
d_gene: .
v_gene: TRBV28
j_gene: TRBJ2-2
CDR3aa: CASSFRGARTGELFF
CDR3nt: TGTGCCAGCAGTTTTAGGGGGGCGCGCACCGGGGAGCTGTTTTTT

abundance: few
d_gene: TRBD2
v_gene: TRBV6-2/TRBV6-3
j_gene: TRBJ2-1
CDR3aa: CASGTLAGHYNEQFF
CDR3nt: TGTGCCAGCGGAACCCTAGCGGGCCATTACAATGAGCAGTTCTTC

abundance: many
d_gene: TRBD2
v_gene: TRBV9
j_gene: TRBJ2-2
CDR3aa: CASSVQRGGSNTGELFF
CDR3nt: TGTGCCAGCAGCGTTCAGCGGGGGGGCTCGAACACCGGGGAGCTGTTTTTT

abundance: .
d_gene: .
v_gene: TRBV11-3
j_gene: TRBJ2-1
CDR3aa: CASSLNNPYNEQFF
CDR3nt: TGTGCCAGCAGCTTGAACAATCCCTACAATGAGCAGTTCTTC

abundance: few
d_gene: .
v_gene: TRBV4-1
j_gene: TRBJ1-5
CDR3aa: CASSSDISNQPQHF
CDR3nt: TGCGCCAGCAGTTCTGACATAAGCAATCAGCCCCAGCATTTT

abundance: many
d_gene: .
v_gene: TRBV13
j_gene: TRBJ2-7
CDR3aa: CASSLRGHEQYF
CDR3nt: TGTGCCAGCAGCCTCCGGGGCCACGAGCAGTACTTC

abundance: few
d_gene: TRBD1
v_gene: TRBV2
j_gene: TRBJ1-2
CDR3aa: CASSGQGKYGYTF
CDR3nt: TGTGCCAGTTCGGGACAGGGGAAGTATGGCTACACCTTC

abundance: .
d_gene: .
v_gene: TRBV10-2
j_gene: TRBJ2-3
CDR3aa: CASSSGPSTDTQYF
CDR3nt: TGCGCCAGTTCGTCGGGACCCAGCACAGATACGCAGTATTTT

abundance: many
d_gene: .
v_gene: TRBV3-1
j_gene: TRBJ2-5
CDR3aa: CASSHLAPQETQYF
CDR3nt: TGTGCCAGCAGCCACCTGGCTCCCCAAGAGACCCAGTACTTC